The source of this TCR beta chain is a study of T-cell reconstitution after alpha-beta-depleted transplantation in children. Germline CDR1 reads LNHNV; CDR2 reads YYDKDF (reference sequence). The length of the CDR3 is 15 residues. V was pared by 9 bases and J by 2 bases, with 18 bases between. The TCRbeta library incorporated unique molecular identifiers. Using its own MiXCR run on the PCR reads, TCRdb lists one record per CDR3 protein. The data hold approximately 800,000 distinct CDR3 sequences, with 15% to 20% observed a single time. This clonotype has a handful of counts. Here the sequenced sample was PBMCs, mostly from graft donor cells, taken 360 days after TCRalphabeta/CD19-depleted stem cell transplant. The chain uses TRBV15 and TRBJ2-3; the D gene is possibly TRBD2 (6 bases). The clonotype comes from a male patient between 10 and 17 years old who had a stem cell transplant for acute lymphoblastic leukemia, so the T cells may come from the graft donor. The CDR3, as DNA: TGTGCCACTTCCCCTTTGCGGGACTTCACAGATACGCAGTATTTT. Residues: CATSPLRDFTDTQYF.